The 23 T cell receptor beta chains below all came from one sample that was sequenced in a study of identical twins (dated by TCRdb to 2015 to 2016). Libraries were constructed by 5' RACE. Sequencing took place on an Illumina HiSeq 2000. TCRdb applied fastp at Q25 and MiXCR to the public reads, then kept only in-frame beta chains. One record per CDR3 amino acid sequence lists the most common genes and DNA. The sample table contains about 810,000 distinct CDR3 sequences; only one count was recorded for 9% to 15% of them. The ten biggest clones cover around 1.5% of the sample. These same records also appear under a second study, on yellow fever vaccine responses in identical twins.

Material: PBMCs. These receptors were collected from a woman in her late teens or twenties in good health.

This chain connects TRBV12-3 or TRBV12-4 to TRBJ2-4; no clear D gene. Trimming took 6 bases from V and 3 from J, leaving 12 bases between them. The CDR3 has 14 residues. In DNA form, the CDR3 reads TGTGCCAGCAGATCAGGCGCGAACAAAAACATTCAGTACTTC. It codes for CASRSGANKNIQYF.

This clonotype was picked up a small number of times. V is TRBV12-3 or TRBV12-4 and J is TRBJ2-5, with a weak D call TRBD2 (6 bases). V shed 5 bases and J shed 5 bases, with 12 bases lying between them. The length of the CDR3 is 13 residues. CDR3 sequence reads: CASSHGSWETQYF. The CDR3 DNA reads as TGTGCCAGCAGTCACGGGAGTTGGGAGACCCAGTACTTC.

The gene calls are TRBV5-5 and TRBJ2-1, with a weak D call TRBD1 (6 bases). The germline CDR1 and CDR2 sequences are SGHKS and YYEKEE (reference sequence). The CDR3 sequence is 12 residues long. V shed 5 bases and J shed 10 bases, with 13 bases lying between them. DNA for the CDR3: TGTGCCAGCAGAAAAGGGGGTTGGGAGCAGTTCTTC. Translated, it gives CASRKGGWEQFF.

This chain uses TRBV6-1 with TRBJ2-5; D is unresolved. V was pared by 1 base and J by 2 bases, with 11 bases between. CDR1 and CDR2 (germline): MNHNS, SASEGT. The CDR3 is 15 amino acids. CDR3 sequence: CASSEGEVLQETQYF. Written as DNA, the CDR3 is TGTGCCAGCAGTGAAGGAGAGGTGCTTCAAGAGACCCAGTACTTC.

This clonotype was observed a few times. This chain joins TRBV27 and TRBJ2-7; 10 bases are a match to TRBD2. V was clipped by 5 bases and J by 6 bases; unmatched bases: 10. CDR3 length: 15 amino acids. Germline CDR1 and CDR2: MNHEY and SMNVEV (reference sequence). CDR3 sequence: CASSPTSGMIGEQYF. CDR3 coding DNA: TGTGCCAGCAGTCCAACTAGCGGGATGATCGGCGAGCAGTACTTC.

This clonotype came up a few times. The genes are TRBV12-3 or TRBV12-4 and TRBJ1-2; D ambiguous. Trimming removed 6 bases from V and 4 bases from J, with 9 bases in between. This CDR3 is built from 12 residues. This CDR3 is CASSRSPYGYTF. CDR3 nucleotide sequence: TGTGCCAGCAGCCGTTCTCCCTATGGCTACACCTTC.

This clonotype was detected ten times or more. The chain employs TRBV20-1 and TRBJ2-7; TRBD1 matches 9 bases. The J segment lost 2 bases and the V segment lost 7 bases, leaving 12 bases of the junction unmatched. Per the germline V gene, CDR1 is DFQATT and CDR2 is SNEGSKA (reference sequence). The CDR3 loop spans 15 amino acids. CDR3 amino acids: CSVLGTGQRTYEQYF. The CDR3 nucleotides are TGCAGTGTATTGGGGACAGGGCAAAGAACCTACGAGCAGTACTTC.

This clonotype was seen a few times. This rearrangement joins TRBV20-1 to TRBJ1-5; the D is unclear. The ends were cut back, 0 bases at V and 0 bases at J, with 9 bases in the middle. The CDR3 sequence is 15 residues long. The V gene's germline CDR1 is DFQATT and CDR2 SNEGSKA (reference sequence). CDR3 DNA sequence: TGCAGTGCTAGAGATTCGGGTAATAGCAATCAGCCCCAGCATTTT. Amino acids: CSARDSGNSNQPQHF.

This chain links TRBV20-1 with TRBJ2-3; D tentatively reads TRBD1 or TRBD2 (5 bases each). CDR1 is DFQATT and CDR2 is SNEGSKA in the germline V gene (reference sequence). This CDR3 region has 15 residues. Trimming shortened V by 0 bases and J by 0 bases, and 10 bases separated the two germline ends. The DNA of the CDR3 is TGCAGTGCTAGAGATTGGGGCGGGAGCACAGATACGCAGTATTTT. It translates to CSARDWGGSTDTQYF.

The chain is built from TRBV29-1 and TRBJ2-5; D remains ambiguous. The CDR3 runs 11 residues. Germline V gene lookup returns CDR1 SQVTM and CDR2 ANQGSEA. Trimming took off 3 bases at V and 7 bases at J, with 9 bases between the two ends. CDR3 amino acids: CSVEDDGTQYF. For the CDR3, the DNA is TGCAGCGTTGAGGACGATGGGACCCAGTACTTC.

This clonotype was counted between two and nine times. The V gene is TRBV12-3 or TRBV12-4, the J gene TRBJ2-7; 9 bases are shared with TRBD2. This CDR3 comprises 15 residues. V shed 3 bases and J 4 bases; nucleotides not matched to a gene: 7. The CDR3 loop is CASSFSAGGTYEQYF. CDR3 in DNA: TGTGCCAGCAGTTTCTCGGCGGGAGGGACGTACGAGCAGTACTTC.

This clonotype has a single count. The chain employs TRBV20-1 and TRBJ2-3, with D hard to call. CDR1 DFQATT and CDR2 SNEGSKA come from the germline V gene (reference sequence). The V gene lost 2 bases and the J gene lost 7 bases, with 7 bases spanning the gap. The CDR3 loop spans 11 amino acids. CDR3 region: CSARTGYTQYF. CDR3 DNA sequence: TGCAGTGCTAGAACGGGTTATACGCAGTATTTT.

The chain carries TRBV10-3 and TRBJ2-1, with 12 positions matching TRBD2. This CDR3 is built from 14 residues. V shed 10 bases and J 5 bases; nucleotides not matched to a gene: 6. Germline values: CDR1 ENHRY, CDR2 SYGVKD. The chain's CDR3 is CATTLAGGNNEQFF. Here the CDR3 DNA reads TGTGCCACTACGCTAGCGGGAGGGAACAATGAGCAGTTCTTC.

This clonotype was recorded a few times. The chain couples TRBV5-1 to TRBJ2-3; the match to TRBD1 covers 10 bases. The trim removed 4 bases at V and 4 bases at J, leaving 9 bases unmatched. The germline CDR1 and CDR2 sequences are SGHRS and YFSETQ. There are 16 residues in the CDR3. The CDR3 bases are TGCGCCAGCAGCCAAAGGACAGGGGGAAGGGCAGATACGCAGTATTTT. Translating it yields CASSQRTGGRADTQYF.

This chain uses TRBV29-1 with TRBJ2-1; TRBD2 aligns across 12 bases. The CDR3 is 13 amino acids. Germline lookup yields CDR1 SQVTM and CDR2 ANQGSEA. After removal of 6 bases from V and 8 bases from J, the junction contained 5 bases not matched to a gene. The DNA for the CDR3 is TGCAGCGTGACTAGCGGGAGTGGTTATGAGCAGTTCTTC. This translates into CSVTSGSGYEQFF.

The V and J genes are TRBV21-1 and TRBJ2-4; TRBD1 was called by the table and not checked on the DNA. TRBV21-1 is flagged as a pseudogene. The CDR3 spans 18 residues. The CDR3 nucleotides read TGTGCCAACAGCAAAGGGGGGGGCGGAGGTTTAGCCAAAAACATTCAGTACTTC. Amino acids: CANSKGGGGGLAKNIQYF.

The chain uses TRBV7-9 and TRBJ2-3; possible D gene TRBD2, 5 bases. This CDR3 region has 15 residues. Germline V gene data show CDR1 as SEHNR and CDR2 as FQNEAQ (reference sequence). Between the trimmed V and J ends, which lost 1 base and 8 bases, there was a span of 16 bases. CDR3 region: CASSLDPGVGSTQYF. CDR3 nucleotide sequence: TGTGCCAGCAGCTTAGATCCCGGGGTTGGGAGTACGCAGTATTTT. The variable domain in full, completed from reference TRBV7-9 and TRBJ2-3, reads DTGVSQNPRHKITKRGQNVTFRCDPISEHNRLYWYRQTLGQGPEFLTYFQNEAQLEKSRLLSDRFSAERPKGSFSTLEIQRTEQGDSAMYLCASSLDPGVGSTQYFGPGTRLTVL.

This clonotype was counted a few times. The chain couples TRBV7-9 to TRBJ2-7; 7 bases fit TRBD2. CDR1 is SEHNR and CDR2 is FQNEAQ in the germline V gene (reference sequence). The J segment lost 0 bases and the V segment lost 5 bases, leaving 7 bases of the junction unmatched. This CDR3 has 15 amino acids. The CDR3 DNA reads as TGTGCCAGCAGCACACCCGGGACTATCTCCTACGAGCAGTACTTC. It codes for CASSTPGTISYEQYF.

This clonotype showed up just a few times. This sequence joins TRBV5-1 and TRBJ2-7; a possible D gene is TRBD2 (6 bases). Germline loops: CDR1 SGHRS, CDR2 YFSETQ. The CDR3 is made up of 14 amino acids. Deletions cut 6 bases from V and 3 bases from J, with 16 bases between. CDR3 nucleotide sequence: TGCGCCAGCACCCCAAGTCGCGGGGACTACGAGCAGTACGTC. Translation: CASTPSRGDYEQYV.

The chain couples TRBV7-9 to TRBJ1-6; no firm D call. CDR1 is SEHNR, CDR2 FQNEAQ, per germline (reference sequence). V gave up 5 bases and J gave up 7 bases, with 12 bases separating them. The CDR3 consists of 14 residues. CDR3 loop: CASSIPGLNSPLHF. The CDR3 nucleotides are TGTGCCAGCAGCATCCCTGGCTTAAATTCACCCCTCCACTTT.

CDR3 region: CASSLAPSEGEQFF. The CDR3 nucleotides read TGTGCCAGCAGCTTAGCTCCTTCTGAGGGTGAGCAGTTCTTC. The chain has TRBV7-6 and TRBJ2-1; tentative D call: TRBD2 (5 bases). With 0 bases removed from V and 9 bases from J, the gap between germline ends came to 12 bases. The CDR3 covers 14 residues. Germline assignment: CDR1 SGHVS and CDR2 FNYEAQ.

The sample holds many counts of this clonotype. The rearrangement joins TRBV5-1 to TRBJ2-2; 7 bases are shared with TRBD1. Germline CDR1 reads SGHRS; CDR2 reads YFSETQ. The V gene end was trimmed by 6 bases and the J gene end by 7 bases; junction bases not matched to a gene: 12. This CDR3 contains 15 residues. Here the CDR3 reads CASMIGTAGVGELFF. CDR3 nucleotide sequence: TGCGCCAGCATGATTGGGACAGCAGGTGTCGGGGAGCTGTTTTTT.

This rearrangement joins TRBV29-1 to TRBJ2-3; D is perhaps TRBD2 (6 bases). Germline values: CDR1 SQVTM, CDR2 ANQGSEA. The CDR3 is made up of 13 amino acids. With 5 bases removed from V and 4 bases from J, the gap between germline ends came to 13 bases. DNA of the CDR3: TGCAGCGTTCGGGACTTAGCCCCAGATACGCAGTATTTT. Amino acids: CSVRDLAPDTQYF.